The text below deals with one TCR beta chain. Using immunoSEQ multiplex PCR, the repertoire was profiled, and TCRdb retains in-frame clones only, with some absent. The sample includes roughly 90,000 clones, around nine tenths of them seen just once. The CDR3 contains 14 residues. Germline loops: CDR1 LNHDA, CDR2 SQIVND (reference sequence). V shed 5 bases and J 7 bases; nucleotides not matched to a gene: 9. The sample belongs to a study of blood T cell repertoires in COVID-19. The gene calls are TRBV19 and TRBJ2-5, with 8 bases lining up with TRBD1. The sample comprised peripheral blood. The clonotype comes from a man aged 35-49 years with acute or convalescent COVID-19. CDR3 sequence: CASSAAGGAGTQYF. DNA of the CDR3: TGTGCCAGTAGTGCGGCAGGGGGCGCTGGGACCCAGTACTTC.